This T cell receptor beta chain is from a study of T-cell reconstitution after alpha-beta-depleted transplantation in children. For TCRbeta, the library was prepared with unique molecular identifiers. TCRdb reanalysed the PCR reads using MiXCR and keeps one entry per CDR3 protein. The sample carries hundreds of thousands of distinct CDR3 sequences, around 17% recorded once. This clonotype appeared many times. The source is a human donor who donated a stem cell graft to a child with acute myeloid leukemia. Sequenced here: PBMCs from the stem cell graft donor, sampled from the stem cell graft.

The CDR3 protein is CSARDSRGTNYGYTF. For the CDR3, the DNA is TGCAGTGCTAGAGATAGTCGGGGGACTAACTATGGCTACACCTTC. The chain combines TRBV20-1 with TRBJ1-2; D possibly corresponds to TRBD1 (5 bases). This CDR3 is built from 15 residues. V gave up 0 bases and J gave up 0 bases, with 11 bases separating them. From germline, CDR1 is DFQATT and CDR2 SNEGSKA (reference sequence).